This is a list of T cell receptor beta chains from one sample in a study of T-cell reconstitution after alpha-beta-depleted transplantation in children. TCRdb itself ran the PCR reads through MiXCR, one entry per CDR3 protein. Of 300,000 or so distinct CDR3 sequences in the sample, about a quarter were seen once. Sequenced here: PBMCs, mostly from graft donor cells, sampled 180 days after TCRalphabeta/CD19-depleted stem cell transplant. These receptors were taken from a male patient aged 10-17 years who had a stem cell transplant for acute lymphoblastic leukemia, so the T cells may come from the graft donor. Both conserved end residues are part of each CDR3. Fields, in order: J gene, D gene, V gene, clone size, CDR3 protein, CDR3 DNA. A D gene is named only where the DNA matches it firmly. Size is stated for part of the rows, as once, few or many counts, or as a class when the clone is expanded.

TRBJ2-5	NA	TRBV12-3/TRBV12-4	NA	CASIPGLWGETQYF	TGTGCCAGCATCCCGGGCCTTTGGGGGGAGACCCAGTACTTC
TRBJ2-2	NA	TRBV7-9	NA	CASSLGALFTGELFF	TGTGCCAGCAGCTTAGGAGCACTTTTCACCGGGGAGCTGTTTTTT
TRBJ2-1	NA	TRBV9	few	CASSVSNEQFF	TGTGCCAGCAGCGTAAGCAATGAGCAGTTCTTC
TRBJ2-2	NA	TRBV9	NA	CASSVLPGTPNTGELFF	TGTGCCAGCAGCGTACTCCCCGGGACCCCGAACACCGGGGAGCTGTTTTTT
TRBJ2-1	TRBD2	TRBV12-3/TRBV12-4	NA	CASSSQAGLSYNEQFF	TGTGCCAGCAGTTCCCAAGCGGGACTTTCCTACAATGAGCAGTTCTTC
TRBJ2-7	TRBD2	TRBV5-1	NA	CASSTTTSGGSYEQYF	TGCGCCAGCAGCACCACGACTAGCGGGGGCTCCTACGAGCAGTACTTC
TRBJ2-7	TRBD1	TRBV7-8	NA	CASSPKGTGVSYEQYF	TGTGCCAGCAGCCCCAAAGGAACAGGGGTCTCCTACGAGCAGTACTTC
TRBJ2-7	NA	TRBV20-1	NA	CSARDSGQSIYEQYF	TGCAGTGCTAGAGATTCCGGACAGTCCATCTACGAGCAGTACTTC
TRBJ1-3	TRBD1	TRBV20-1	NA	CSARSGTGGNTIYF	TGCAGTGCTAGATCCGGGACAGGAGGAAACACCATATATTTT
TRBJ2-1	TRBD2	TRBV29-1	many	CSVVTSGIHEQFF	TGCAGCGTTGTGACTAGCGGGATCCATGAGCAGTTCTTC
TRBJ1-2	NA	TRBV29-1	few	CSVAYRSPQGYGYTF	TGCAGCGTTGCTTACAGGTCACCACAGGGCTATGGCTACACCTTC
TRBJ2-3	TRBD1	TRBV2	NA	CASSGQGPADTQYF	TGTGCCAGCAGTGGACAGGGACCGGCAGATACGCAGTATTTT
TRBJ1-1	NA	TRBV7-3	NA	CASSLPQGEAFF	TGTGCCAGCAGCTTACCTCAGGGTGAAGCTTTCTTT
TRBJ2-3	TRBD2	TRBV10-3	few	CAISEGLAGGKDTQYF	TGTGCCATCAGTGAAGGACTAGCGGGAGGGAAAGATACGCAGTATTTT
TRBJ2-1	NA	TRBV19	NA	CASSILSGFRNEQFF	TGTGCCAGTAGTATACTCAGCGGCTTCCGGAATGAGCAGTTCTTC
TRBJ1-1	NA	TRBV29-1	few	CSVERTAWGGTEAFF	TGCAGCGTTGAGAGGACTGCATGGGGTGGCACTGAAGCTTTCTTT
TRBJ2-3	TRBD2	TRBV3-1	few	CASSPQGLAGASTDTQYF	TGTGCCAGCAGCCCTCAAGGCCTAGCGGGAGCGAGCACAGATACGCAGTATTTT
TRBJ1-1	NA	TRBV19	once	CASIPSGRDTEAFF	TGTGCCAGTATCCCCTCCGGGAGGGACACTGAAGCTTTCTTT
TRBJ2-4	NA	TRBV27	few	CASSFQGSDIQYF	TGTGCCAGCAGTTTTCAGGGGTCGGACATTCAGTACTTC
TRBJ2-7	NA	TRBV9	NA	CASSVVPEPYEQYF	TGTGCCAGCAGCGTAGTTCCGGAACCCTACGAGCAGTACTTC
TRBJ2-5	TRBD2	TRBV12-3/TRBV12-4	many	CASSLGSGREETQYF	TGTGCCAGCAGTTTGGGTAGCGGGAGGGAAGAGACCCAGTACTTC
TRBJ2-4	NA	TRBV7-8	NA	CASSGGTWNIQYF	TGTGCCAGCAGTGGCGGGACGTGGAACATTCAGTACTTC
TRBJ2-3	NA	TRBV7-3	NA	CASSLGGSVNTDTQYF	TGTGCCAGCAGCTTAGGTGGGAGCGTCAACACAGATACGCAGTATTTT
TRBJ1-1	TRBD1	TRBV3-1	few	CASSQGKGRDRGKTEAFF	TGTGCCAGCAGCCAAGGAAAGGGGCGGGACAGGGGAAAAACTGAAGCTTTCTTT
TRBJ2-5	TRBD1	TRBV6-1	NA	CASSPGTGYAETQYF	TGTGCCAGCAGTCCCGGGACAGGGTACGCAGAGACCCAGTACTTC
TRBJ2-1	TRBD1	TRBV7-9	NA	CASSLYRQGAHNEQFF	TGTGCCAGCAGCTTATACAGACAGGGGGCCCACAATGAGCAGTTCTTC
TRBJ2-3	NA	TRBV7-3	few	CASSPKDVPDTQYF	TGTGCCAGCAGCCCGAAGGACGTCCCGGATACGCAGTATTTT
TRBJ2-7	NA	TRBV20-1	NA	CSALRVTGDEQYF	TGCAGTGCTCTCAGGGTCACCGGAGACGAGCAGTACTTC
TRBJ2-3	NA	TRBV27	few	CASSPRSLTGRDTQYF	TGTGCCAGCAGTCCAAGGTCCTTAACCGGGCGAGATACGCAGTATTTT
TRBJ2-7	TRBD2	TRBV12-3/TRBV12-4	NA	CASRPWLAGNEQYF	TGTGCCAGCAGACCCTGGCTAGCGGGAAACGAGCAGTACTTC
TRBJ1-2	NA	TRBV6-1	few	CASSGIDRETYGYTFGTTF	NA
TRBJ1-1	TRBD1	TRBV29-1	many	CSTSGGLAEAFF	TGCAGCACCTCAGGGGGCTTAGCTGAAGCTTTCTTT
TRBJ2-3	TRBD1	TRBV9	NA	CASSVAWATGGMDTQYF	TGTGCCAGCAGCGTAGCTTGGGCGACAGGGGGCATGGATACGCAGTATTTT
TRBJ2-4	NA	TRBV15	NA	CATSDRAKNIQYF	TGTGCCACCAGCGACCGAGCCAAAAACATTCAGTACTTC
TRBJ2-1	NA	TRBV7-3	NA	CASSFLVSGRHAVHEQFF	TGTGCCAGCAGCTTCCTCGTGAGCGGGCGGCATGCGGTACATGAGCAGTTCTTC
TRBJ2-7	NA	TRBV2	NA	CAIGDFETYEQYF	TGTGCCATAGGGGACTTTGAAACCTACGAGCAGTACTTC
TRBJ2-5	NA	TRBV12-3/TRBV12-4	few	CASSRIMEGQYF	TGTGCCAGCAGTCGGATTATGGAGGGCCAGTACTTC
TRBJ2-4	NA	TRBV6-4	NA	CASRVGNIQYF	TGTGCCAGCCGCGTGGGGAACATTCAGTACTTC
TRBJ2-2	NA	TRBV20-1	NA	CSARRGLGELFF	TGCAGTGCTAGAAGGGGACTCGGGGAGCTGTTTTTT
TRBJ2-1	TRBD2	TRBV25-1	NA	CASSELGGRENYEQFF	TGTGCCAGCAGTGAACTGGGCGGGAGGGAAAATTATGAGCAGTTCTTC
TRBJ1-6	TRBD1	TRBV5-1	NA	CASRVGQGGSPLHF	TGCGCCAGCAGGGTCGGACAGGGAGGATCACCCCTCCACTTT